This TCR beta chain was sequenced for a study of cytomegalovirus exposure and HLA in healthy donors. The CDR3 is 14 amino acids. Germline V gene lookup returns CDR1 SGHAT and CDR2 FQNNGV. Trimming pared 5 bases from V and 1 base from J, leaving 11 bases between. Measured with immunoSEQ multiplex PCR; TCRdb has only the in-frame clones, and not every one. The repertoire holds about 44,000 clones, with 93% as singletons. Material: PBMCs. V usage is TRBV11-2 and J usage is TRBJ1-1; D gene uncertain. This TCR came from a woman younger than 35 in good health and CMV-seronegative. The CDR3 DNA reads TGTGCCAGCAGCCCCCGCGGGCCGAACACTGAAGCTTTCTTT. It is translated as CASSPRGPNTEAFF.